What follows describes a single TCR beta chain. What it recognizes is unknown. This specimen belongs to a study of identical twins. Whole-study findings and limits: Where out-of-frame alpha sequences were twin-shared, they showed excess low generation probability. Conclusions were based on cross-sectional statistical analysis, without following the same donors.

The length of the CDR3 is 16 residues. CDR1 and CDR2 from the germline V gene are SGHDN and FVKESK. The V and J ends lost 2 bases and 8 bases, in that order; junction bases with no gene match: 9. TCRdb re-called the 5' RACE reads with MiXCR, one entry per CDR3 protein. The sample carries approximately 490,000 distinct CDR3 sequences, about 22% recorded once. Separately, the same data were catalogued under a study of yellow fever vaccine responses in identical twins.

This TCR came from a woman aged 18-29 years in good health. What was sequenced was CD4+ T cells sorted from blood. The chain couples TRBV14 to TRBJ2-3; 11 nucleotides line up with TRBD2. The CDR3 coding sequence is TGTGCCAGCAGCCAAAGGCTAGCGGGGGGCCAGGGTACGCAGTATTTT. Translation gives CASSQRLAGGQGTQYF.